These 22 T cell receptor beta chains were sequenced from one sample in a study of blood T cell repertoires in COVID-19. Clones were read by immunoSEQ multiplex PCR, and TCRdb kept only the in-frame ones, dropping some. In the table there are around 280,000 clones, about 90% of which are singletons. Sample: PBMCs or T cells enriched from blood (not recorded which). Receptors were obtained from a woman between 18 and 30 years old with acute COVID-19.

The chain combines TRBV11-1 with TRBJ2-2; TRBD1 is a possible D gene (6 bases). V lost 3 bases and J 4 bases, leaving 12 bases between the germline ends. Germline CDR1 is SGHAT and CDR2 is FQDESV (reference sequence). This CDR3 has 15 residues. The CDR3, as DNA: TGTGCCAGCAGCTTTAGGCCAGGGGCCACCGGGGAGCTGTTTTTT. It yields the protein CASSFRPGATGELFF.

J is TRBJ1-2 and V is TRBV7-8; no clear D. The CDR3 runs to 14 residues. V was pared by 5 bases and J by 7 bases, with 17 bases between. Germline values: CDR1 SGHVS, CDR2 FQNEAQ. The CDR3 loop reads CASSTRTGESGYTF. In nucleotides, the CDR3 is TGTGCCAGCAGCACCCGGACGGGAGAGAGTGGCTACACCTTC.

The chain carries TRBV5-1 and TRBJ2-3; the match to TRBD1 covers 8 bases. V lost 7 bases and J lost 1; bases outside the gene matches: 5. This CDR3 comprises 14 residues. Per the germline V gene, CDR1 is SGHRS and CDR2 is YFSETQ. CDR3 sequence: CASGLGQGTDTQYF. The DNA for the CDR3 is TGCGCCAGCGGGCTGGGACAGGGCACAGATACGCAGTATTTT.

CDR3 coding DNA: TGCGCCAGCAGCCAAGAAACAGGACAGGGGTCGGGCACTGAAGCTTTCTTT. This gives the protein CASSQETGQGSGTEAFF. The V and J genes are TRBV4-1 and TRBJ1-1; 9 nucleotides match TRBD1. The V segment lost 0 bases and the J segment 4 bases; nucleotides outside the gene matches: 9. In germline, CDR1 is MGHRA, CDR2 YSYEKL. The CDR3 has 17 residues.

This chain uses TRBV4-3 with TRBJ2-5; tentative D call: TRBD2 (6 bases). This CDR3 comprises 14 residues. The germline gives CDR1 LGHNA, CDR2 YSLEER. Deletions cut 0 bases from V and 5 bases from J, with 10 bases between. In nucleotides, the CDR3 is TGCGCCAGCAGCCAAGAGCCTAGCGCCGAGACCCAGTACTTC. Protein sequence: CASSQEPSAETQYF.

V is TRBV2 and J is TRBJ2-3, with 7 bases that match TRBD1. Germline V gene lookup returns CDR1 SNHLY and CDR2 FYNNEI. This CDR3 is 15 amino acids long. After removal of 7 bases from V and 2 bases from J, the junction contained 9 bases not matched to a gene. CDR3 loop: CASNIPGQFTDTQYF. Written as DNA, the CDR3 is TGTGCCAGCAACATTCCGGGACAGTTCACAGATACGCAGTATTTT.

The V gene is TRBV19, the J gene TRBJ1-2; 7 nucleotides align to TRBD1. CDR3 length: 11 residues. Germline V lookup: CDR1 LNHDA, CDR2 SQIVND (reference sequence). V lost 5 bases and J lost 8; bases outside the gene matches: 2. The CDR3 loop reads CASSDRDGYTF. CDR3 bases: TGTGCCAGTAGTGACAGGGACGGCTACACCTTC.

The chain couples TRBV6-6 to TRBJ1-2, with 7 bases identical to TRBD1. The V segment lost 5 bases and the J segment 10 bases; nucleotides outside the gene matches: 31. The CDR3 is 20 amino acids. In germline, CDR1 is MNHNY, CDR2 SVGAGI (reference sequence). CDR3 sequence: CASSHIWSRRGAAANPYYTF. Here the CDR3 DNA reads TGTGCCAGCAGTCACATTTGGAGTCGCAGGGGGGCCGCAGCGAATCCGTACTACACCTTC.

This clone has at least ten counts. J is TRBJ2-7 and V is TRBV27; D perhaps matches TRBD2 (5 bases). The CDR3 is 12 residues long. CDR1 and CDR2 from the germline V gene are MNHEY and SMNVEV (reference sequence). V gave up 5 bases and J gave up 5 bases, with 10 bases separating them. In DNA, the CDR3 is TGTGCCAGCAGTCGCGGGTCCCACGAGCAGTACTTC. It is translated as CASSRGSHEQYF.

V and J are TRBV7-2 and TRBJ1-5, with D perhaps TRBD1 (5 bases). Germline CDR1 SGHTA, CDR2 FQGNSA. The CDR3 runs to 15 residues. Trimming pared 3 bases from V and 3 bases from J, leaving 12 bases between. The CDR3, as DNA: TGTGCCAGCAGCTTTGGCCCAGGGTACAATCAGCCCCAGCATTTT. This encodes CASSFGPGYNQPQHF.

The chain uses TRBV4-1 and TRBJ1-1; possibly TRBD1 for D (6 bases). With 2 bases removed from V and 1 base from J, the gap between germline ends came to 14 bases. The V gene's germline CDR1 is MGHRA and CDR2 YSYEKL. The CDR3 runs 16 residues. CDR3 DNA sequence: TGCGCCAGCAGCCAACCATCCAGGGGAGAGAACACTGAAGCTTTCTTT. Translated, it gives CASSQPSRGENTEAFF.

The chain couples TRBV4-2 to TRBJ2-7; D is possibly TRBD2 (5 bases). This CDR3 has 16 amino acids. Germline V gives CDR1 LGHNA, CDR2 YNFKEQ. V was cut by 1 base and J by 0 bases, with 13 bases left in between. CDR3: CASSQVEDGSSYEQYF. The CDR3 nucleotides are TGTGCCAGCAGCCAAGTGGAGGACGGAAGCTCCTACGAGCAGTACTTC.

The chain combines TRBV9 with TRBJ1-6, with D maybe TRBD1 (6 bases). The length of the CDR3 is 17 residues. Germline V gives CDR1 SGDLS, CDR2 YYNGEE. The V end was cut by 1 base, the J end by 9 bases, with 20 bases between. CDR3 residues: CASSVTPQGEVGSPLHF. As DNA, the CDR3 is TGTGCCAGCAGCGTAACACCACAGGGAGAAGTGGGTTCACCCCTCCACTTT.

This clone has a handful of counts. The chain is built from TRBV5-1 and TRBJ2-7, with 7 bases fitting TRBD1. Germline CDR1 and CDR2: SGHRS and YFSETQ. V shed 4 bases, J shed 3 bases, and the junction held 10 bases outside the gene matches. The CDR3 sequence is 15 residues long. The DNA of the CDR3 is TGCGCCAGCAGCACTGGACAGGCCCAACTCTACGAGCAGTACTTC. It translates to CASSTGQAQLYEQYF.

The chain employs TRBV12-3 or TRBV12-4 and TRBJ2-7; 7 bases fit TRBD2. V lost 4 bases to trimming and J lost 2 bases; unmatched junction nucleotides: 2. This CDR3 comprises 13 residues. In DNA, the CDR3 is TGTGCCAGCAGTTCGGGGACTACCTACGAGCAGTACTTC. Translated: CASSSGTTYEQYF.

This clone was detected once. V usage is TRBV4-1 and J usage is TRBJ1-5, with TRBD1 as a possible D gene (5 bases). Per germline, CDR1 MGHRA and CDR2 YSYEKL. The CDR3 totals 16 residues. With 1 base removed from V and 2 bases from J, the gap between germline ends came to 12 bases. CDR3 sequence (DNA): TGCGCCAGCAGCCAAGTTTCGGGGGTCGGCAATCAGCCCCAGCATTTT. This translates into CASSQVSGVGNQPQHF.

The chain is built from TRBV28 and TRBJ1-5, with 7 positions matching TRBD1. CDR3 size: 15 residues. The germline CDR1 and CDR2 sequences are MDHEN and SYDVKM. After removal of 6 bases from V and 3 bases from J, the junction contained 8 bases not matched to a gene. CDR3 nucleotide sequence: TGTGCCAGCAGGAATCGGGACAGACCCAATCAGCCCCAGCATTTT. Encoded protein: CASRNRDRPNQPQHF.

J is TRBJ1-1 and V is TRBV5-8, with D tentatively TRBD1 (6 bases). The CDR3 contains 14 residues. Trimming pared 3 bases from V and 5 bases from J, leaving 14 bases between. Germline CDR1 and CDR2: SGHTS and YDEGEE. As DNA, the CDR3 is TGTGCCAGCAGCTATCGGGGGGCGCGGACTGAAGCTTTCTTT. Amino acid sequence: CASSYRGARTEAFF.

The rearrangement links TRBV5-1 to TRBJ1-1, with D tentatively TRBD1 (5 bases). Per germline, CDR1 SGHRS and CDR2 YFSETQ. This CDR3 comprises 14 residues. V lost 2 bases to trimming and J lost 1 base, with 9 bases between them. CDR3 in DNA: TGCGCCAGCAGCTTTACAGGCACGAACACTGAAGCTTTCTTT. This codes for CASSFTGTNTEAFF. The variable domain in full, with the rest retrieved from reference TRBV5-1 and TRBJ1-1, is KAGVTQTPRYLIKTRGQQVTLSCSPISGHRSVSWYQQTPGQGLQFLFEYFSETQRNKGNFPGRFSGRQFSNSRSEMNVSTLELGDSALYLCASSFTGTNTEAFFGQGTRLTVV.

The CDR3 nucleotides read TGTGCCAGTAACCCGGGACTAGCCTTCAATGAGCAGTTCTTC. Translated: CASNPGLAFNEQFF. The chain combines TRBV19 with TRBJ2-1; 9 bases fit TRBD2. The CDR3 is 14 amino acids. CDR1 is LNHDA and CDR2 is SQIVND in the germline V gene (reference sequence). V gave up 7 bases and J gave up 6 bases; unmatched junction bases: 7.

The chain joins TRBV14 to TRBJ1-6; 7 bases fit TRBD1. Germline trimming cut 3 bases from V and 7 bases from J; bases unmatched to any gene: 3. Germline CDR1 SGHDN, CDR2 FVKESK. The CDR3 is 14 amino acids. This CDR3 is CASSHQTGNSPLHF. CDR3 nucleotide sequence: TGTGCCAGCAGCCACCAGACAGGGAATTCACCCCTCCACTTT.

This chain joins TRBV2 and TRBJ1-1; D unclear. The germline CDR1 and CDR2 sequences are SNHLY and FYNNEI. The germline V and J ends were trimmed by 2 bases and 7 bases, with 11 bases remaining between them. The CDR3 has 13 amino acids. CDR3 in amino acids: CASSEQAAYEAFF. CDR3 DNA sequence: TGTGCCAGCAGTGAACAGGCAGCCTATGAAGCTTTCTTT.